The 25 T cell receptor beta chains in this list originate from one sample, sequenced in a study of T-cell reconstitution after alpha-beta-depleted transplantation in children (dated by TCRdb to the mid-2010s). Library construction relied on PCR. Data came from an Illumina HiSeq 2500. Molecular barcoding was employed in the preparation of TCR libraries, with unique molecular identifiers being used to normalize TCRbeta repertoire quantification. In TCRdb, the public reads were trimmed at Q25 with fastp and aligned with MiXCR, with productive beta chains retained. Identical CDR3 protein sequences are pooled into one entry, listed with their most common genes and DNA. The table for this sample lists almost 400,000 distinct CDR3 sequences; 20% of them were counted only once. Less than 4.5% of the sample comes from the top ten. The material was PBMCs from the stem cell graft donor, obtained from the stem cell graft. These receptors all stem from a human donor who donated a stem cell graft to a child with acute myeloid leukemia.

This clonotype has just a few counts. The chain links TRBV15 to TRBJ1-5; D may be TRBD1 (5 bases). The CDR3 spans 13 residues. The V and J ends lost 3 bases and 6 bases respectively, with 9 bases between them. From germline, CDR1 is LNHNV and CDR2 YYDKDF (reference sequence). The CDR3 DNA reads TGTGCCACCAGCAGGGCGGGGGGTCAGCCCCAGCATTTT. Translating it yields CATSRAGGQPQHF.

This clonotype was observed a handful of times. This chain joins TRBV29-1 and TRBJ1-3; 7 positions agree with TRBD1. Germline CDR1 reads SQVTM; CDR2 reads ANQGSEA. The CDR3 has 14 residues. V shed 3 bases and J 6 bases; nucleotides not matched to a gene: 8. CDR3 region: CSVEPGGKENTIYF. The CDR3 DNA follows: TGCAGCGTTGAGCCAGGGGGGAAGGAAAACACCATATATTTT. Using reference TRBV29-1 and TRBJ1-3 for the parts outside the CDR3, the full variable domain is SAVISQKPSRDICQRGTSLTIQCQVDSQVTMMFWYRQQPGQSLTLIATANQGSEATYESGFVIDKFPISRPNLTFSTLTVSNMSPEDSSIYLCSVEPGGKENTIYFGEGSWLTVV.

This clonotype was recorded a few times. The CDR3 sequence is CASSPTGGIEQFF. CDR3 sequence (DNA): TGTGCCAGCAGTCCAACAGGGGGTATTGAGCAGTTCTTC. The chain links TRBV6-1 to TRBJ2-1; 8 nucleotides match TRBD1. CDR1 and CDR2 from the germline V gene are MNHNS and SASEGT. J lost 9 bases, V lost 5 bases, and 6 bases had no gene match. CDR3 length equals 13 residues.

This rearrangement joins TRBV4-1 to TRBJ2-6, with D perhaps matching TRBD2 (6 bases). Deletions cut 0 bases from V and 0 bases from J, with 15 bases between. Germline lookup yields CDR1 MGHRA and CDR2 YSYEKL. The CDR3 has 19 amino acids. CDR3 coding DNA: TGCGCCAGCAGCCAAGATAGAGGGACTTACATCTCTGGGGCCAACGTCCTGACTTTC. It is translated as CASSQDRGTYISGANVLTF.

The chain uses TRBV12-3 or TRBV12-4 and TRBJ2-3, with a weak D call TRBD2 (5 bases). CDR3 size: 15 residues. V lost 3 bases to trimming and J lost 2 bases, with 12 bases between them. In DNA, the CDR3 is TGTGCCAGCAGTTTTGGCGGGCGAAACACAGATACGCAGTATTTT. It translates to CASSFGGRNTDTQYF.

The V and J genes are TRBV28 and TRBJ2-1; D uncertain. Germline CDR1 MDHEN, CDR2 SYDVKM. V lost 2 bases and J 4 bases, leaving 15 bases between the germline ends. The CDR3 contains 16 residues. The CDR3 sequence is CASSLTFGRAYNEQFF. In DNA form, the CDR3 reads TGTGCCAGCAGTTTAACCTTCGGCCGGGCATACAATGAGCAGTTCTTC.

This clonotype was counted many times. In nucleotides, the CDR3 is TGTGCCAGCAGCCAAGGAGATACGCAGTATTTT. Translated, it gives CASSQGDTQYF. The chain uses TRBV3-1 and TRBJ2-3, with no clear D. The length of the CDR3 is 11 residues. V was trimmed by 1 base and J by 5 bases, leaving 1 base between them. CDR1 and CDR2 (germline): LGHDT, YNNKEL (reference sequence).

This clonotype was found many times. The J gene is TRBJ2-2, the V gene TRBV20-1, with D possibly TRBD2 on 6 matching bases. V lost 6 bases and J 3 bases, leaving 11 bases between the germline ends. The length of the CDR3 is 13 residues. The V gene's germline CDR1 is DFQATT and CDR2 SNEGSKA (reference sequence). The DNA for the CDR3 is TGCAGTGCCGGAACGGGGGACACCGGGGAGCTGTTTTTT. As protein: CSAGTGDTGELFF.

In its sample, this clonotype was seen a few times. The rearrangement links TRBV12-3 or TRBV12-4 to TRBJ1-5, with 7 bases matching TRBD1. The V gene end was trimmed by 5 bases and the J gene end by 0 bases; junction bases not matched to a gene: 10. The length of the CDR3 is 17 residues. The CDR3 loop reads CASSRPSGQDSNQPQHF. CDR3 DNA sequence: TGTGCCAGCAGTCGGCCCTCCGGACAGGATAGCAATCAGCCCCAGCATTTT.

There are a few counts of this clonotype. The genes are TRBV27 and TRBJ1-1; maybe TRBD1 (6 bases). V was trimmed by 5 bases and J by 0 bases, leaving 10 bases between them. This CDR3 is 14 amino acids long. CDR1 is MNHEY, CDR2 SMNVEV, per germline (reference sequence). CDR3 bases: TGTGCCAGCAGTCCCGGGGACATGAACACTGAAGCTTTCTTT. Amino acid sequence: CASSPGDMNTEAFF.

The sample holds many counts of this clonotype. The chain is built from TRBV4-3 and TRBJ1-1; D is unclear. V lost 0 bases and J lost 11, with 22 bases in between. This CDR3 has 16 amino acids. Germline V gene lookup returns CDR1 LGHNA and CDR2 YSLEER. CDR3 DNA: TGCGCCAGCAGCCAAGATACCAGCAGAAACGGTCGAGGGGCTTTCTTT. It yields the protein CASSQDTSRNGRGAFF.

The chain recombines TRBV20-1 with TRBJ2-7; D gene ambiguous. V lost 6 bases to trimming and J lost 5 bases, with 17 bases between them. The CDR3 is 13 residues long. CDR1 is DFQATT, CDR2 SNEGSKA, per germline (reference sequence). The CDR3 DNA follows: TGCAGTGCAGCTAGGACGAACGGAAACGAGCAGTACTTC. It is translated as CSAARTNGNEQYF.

This clonotype was observed a few times. V and J are TRBV12-3 or TRBV12-4 and TRBJ2-7, with D perhaps TRBD1 (7 bases). This CDR3 contains 15 residues. The ends were cut back, 6 bases at V and 1 base at J, with 16 bases in the middle. In nucleotides, the CDR3 is TGTGCCAGCAGGATGGAGGGGGCGTTGTCCTACGAGCAGTACTTC. This codes for CASRMEGALSYEQYF.

Ten or more counts support this clonotype. CDR3 sequence (DNA): TGTGCCAGCACCCCCCCCTCAGCGGGAGGGCAGGGTGAGCAGTTCTTC. This gives the protein CASTPPSAGGQGEQFF. J is TRBJ2-1 and V is TRBV6-2 or TRBV6-3; TRBD2 aligns across 10 bases. Germline loops: CDR1 MNHEY, CDR2 SVGEGT. The CDR3 runs 16 residues. J gave up 9 bases and V 7 bases, and 15 bases lay outside the gene matches.

The rearrangement joins TRBV11-2 to TRBJ2-1, with D unresolved. The V end lost 2 bases, the J end lost 0 bases, and 11 bases lay between the germline ends. Germline V gene lookup returns CDR1 SGHAT and CDR2 FQNNGV. CDR3 size: 16 residues. In DNA, the CDR3 is TGTGCCAGCAGCTTATATATTCGGGTCTCCTACAATGAGCAGTTCTTC. This gives the protein CASSLYIRVSYNEQFF.

This sequence joins TRBV28 and TRBJ2-1; D is unclear. CDR1 and CDR2 from the germline V gene are MDHEN and SYDVKM. The CDR3 has 16 residues. Trimming took 4 bases from V and 3 from J, leaving 16 bases between them. The CDR3 reads CASSSRQDGFYNEQFF. DNA for the CDR3: TGTGCCAGCAGTTCCAGGCAAGATGGGTTCTACAATGAGCAGTTCTTC.

The chain recombines TRBV7-2 with TRBJ2-3; D gene uncertain. The germline V and J ends were trimmed by 2 bases and 2 bases, with 14 bases remaining between them. Germline values: CDR1 SGHTA, CDR2 FQGNSA. There are 16 residues in the CDR3. The chain's CDR3 is CASSLPLGVVTDTQYF. The CDR3 region has the DNA TGTGCCAGCAGCTTACCTCTAGGAGTCGTCACAGATACGCAGTATTTT.

The chain links TRBV12-3 or TRBV12-4 to TRBJ1-5; D possibly corresponds to TRBD1 (5 bases). CDR3 size: 15 residues. V lost 6 bases, J lost 5 bases, and 17 bases lay in between. CDR3 coding DNA: TGTGCCAGCAGCTTTACCTCAGGGTTTCATCAGCCCCAGCATTTT. This encodes CASSFTSGFHQPQHF.

This clonotype appeared a few times. The V gene is TRBV10-3, the J gene TRBJ2-1; 12 nucleotides match TRBD2. This CDR3 comprises 19 residues. The V gene's germline CDR1 is ENHRY and CDR2 SYGVKD. The J segment lost 0 bases and the V segment lost 6 bases, leaving 12 bases of the junction unmatched. This CDR3 reads CAISIVGLAGRASYNEQFF. Written as DNA, the CDR3 is TGTGCCATCAGCATAGTTGGACTAGCGGGAAGGGCCTCCTACAATGAGCAGTTCTTC.

This clonotype has only a few counts. The V gene is TRBV7-9, the J gene TRBJ1-2; 7 positions agree with TRBD1. J was trimmed by 6 bases and V by 11 bases; bases with no gene match: 12. The germline V gene has CDR1 SEHNR and CDR2 FQNEAQ (reference sequence). The CDR3 runs to 13 residues. In DNA, the CDR3 is TGTGCCTCAAGGGGAGGGGGCAATGATGGCTACACCTTC. Protein product: CASRGGGNDGYTF.

This clonotype was counted between two and nine times. The chain combines TRBV6-1 with TRBJ2-5, with 7 bases identical to TRBD1. V gave up 7 bases and J gave up 7 bases; unmatched junction bases: 12. The germline CDR1 and CDR2 sequences are MNHNS and SASEGT. CDR3 size: 14 residues. CDR3: CASNRPGTEGTQYF. The CDR3 DNA sequence: TGTGCCAGCAACCGACCCGGGACAGAAGGGACCCAGTACTTC.

This clonotype was counted at least ten times. The chain recombines TRBV20-1 with TRBJ2-5; TRBD2 matches 7 bases. V lost 1 base, J lost 1 base, and 6 bases stayed unmatched. The germline gives CDR1 DFQATT, CDR2 SNEGSKA (reference sequence). The CDR3 consists of 15 residues. The CDR3 spells CSARGQRDPQETQYF. CDR3 bases: TGCAGTGCTAGAGGCCAGCGGGACCCCCAAGAGACCCAGTACTTC.

The rearrangement joins TRBV28 to TRBJ2-2, with D unclear. There are 14 residues in the CDR3. Trimming took 2 bases from V and 6 from J, leaving 10 bases between them. Per germline, CDR1 MDHEN and CDR2 SYDVKM. This CDR3 reads CASSLAYRAGELFF. CDR3 in DNA: TGTGCCAGCAGTTTAGCCTATCGGGCCGGGGAGCTGTTTTTT.

The chain couples TRBV12-3 or TRBV12-4 to TRBJ2-7; tentative D call: TRBD1 (6 bases). The CDR3 spans 14 residues. The V end lost 7 bases, the J end lost 7 bases, and 20 bases lay between the germline ends. CDR3 bases: TGTGCCAGCACCACGGACAGCCCTCTGGGAGAGCAGTACTTC. Translation gives CASTTDSPLGEQYF.

This clonotype was detected once. The J gene is TRBJ2-1, the V gene TRBV3-1, with D perhaps matching TRBD2 (6 bases). V dropped 7 bases and J dropped 8 bases, with 21 bases sitting between them. The CDR3 is 15 residues long. Germline-derived CDR1 and CDR2 are LGHDT and YNNKEL (reference sequence). The CDR3 sequence: CASTPGDWSLHEQFF. CDR3 sequence (DNA): TGTGCCAGCACCCCCGGGGACTGGTCCCTCCATGAGCAGTTCTTC.